Each of the 29 T cell receptor beta chains below was sequenced from the same sample in a study of monozygotic twins with inflammatory bowel disease. TCRdb re-called the 5' RACE reads; every CDR3 protein appears as one record, without DNA. The listing records some 330,000 distinct CDR3 sequences. The sample taken for sequencing was blood. The receptors were sampled from a human donor with ulcerative colitis or Crohn's disease, or a healthy co-twin of an affected twin (not recorded which).

J is TRBJ2-3 and V is TRBV12-3 or TRBV12-4; there is no DNA to check the TCRdb D call of TRBD1. The CDR3 is 14 residues long. The CDR3 protein is CASRGAGGTDTQYF.

The chain joins TRBV28 to TRBJ2-1; TCRdb's D call of TRBD1 is untestable without DNA. Germline V CDR1 and CDR2: MDHEN, SYDVKM. The CDR3 spans 15 residues. CDR3 in amino acids: CASRLDSSEYNEQFF.

The V and J genes are TRBV7-2 and TRBJ2-2; TCRdb picks TRBD2, but there is no DNA to check that call. Germline V gene lookup returns CDR1 SGHTA and CDR2 FQGNSA. The CDR3 loop spans 14 amino acids. The CDR3 reads CASSFTGTSGELFF.

The chain joins TRBV28 to TRBJ2-7; the D gene TCRdb calls, TRBD1, cannot be checked with no DNA. This CDR3 has 14 residues. Germline CDR1 is MDHEN and CDR2 is SYDVKM. CDR3 residues: CASSLTGGSYEQYF.

The chain has TRBV5-6 and TRBJ1-2; the TCRdb D gene call, TRBD1, has no DNA to confirm it. The CDR3 extends over 15 amino acids. Germline assignment: CDR1 SGHDT and CDR2 YYEEEE. The CDR3 is CASSLVAPGAVGYTF.

The chain employs TRBV29-1 and TRBJ1-1; TCRdb returns TRBD1, unconfirmable since there is no DNA. CDR1 is SQVTM, CDR2 ANQGSEA, per germline. The CDR3 is 13 amino acids. This CDR3 reads CSVGGQQNTEAFF. The variable domain in full, completed from reference TRBV29-1 and TRBJ1-1, reads SAVISQKPSRDICQRGTSLTIQCQVDSQVTMMFWYRQQPGQSLTLIATANQGSEATYESGFVIDKFPISRPNLTFSTLTVSNMSPEDSSIYLCSVGGQQNTEAFFGQGTRLTVV.

The genes are TRBV27 and TRBJ1-6. The germline V gene encodes CDR1 MNHEY and CDR2 SMNVEV (reference sequence). This CDR3 contains 13 residues. The CDR3 region is CASSGGLNLPLHF.

The rearrangement links TRBV29-1 to TRBJ2-2; TCRdb's D call of TRBD2 is untestable without DNA. Germline values: CDR1 SQVTM, CDR2 ANQGSEA. The CDR3 consists of 16 residues. CDR3 amino acids: CSVVLAGGPVTGELFF.

The V gene is TRBV7-9, the J gene TRBJ2-5; the TRBD2 assignment by TCRdb is unverifiable without DNA. This CDR3 is built from 16 residues. Germline values: CDR1 SEHNR, CDR2 FQNEAQ (reference sequence). The CDR3 loop is CASSREVLAGVETQYF.

This chain links TRBV24-1 with TRBJ2-3; TCRdb selects TRBD1, and the lack of DNA leaves this call unchecked. CDR1 and CDR2 (germline): KGHDR, SFDVKD. The CDR3 is 15 residues long. The CDR3 sequence: CATSDADRGLGAQYF.

The V gene is TRBV12-3 or TRBV12-4, the J gene TRBJ1-3; the TCRdb call, TRBD1, lacks DNA for checking. The CDR3 loop spans 14 amino acids. The CDR3 reads CASTPSVGGNTIYF.

The V and J genes are TRBV6-2 or TRBV6-3 and TRBJ2-3; TCRdb indicates TRBD2, and absent DNA this call remains unverified. The CDR3 contains 18 residues. Germline lookup yields CDR1 MNHEY and CDR2 SVGEGT. The CDR3 protein is CASSRTRTSGRAVDTQYF.

The chain links TRBV28 to TRBJ2-1. Per germline, CDR1 MDHEN and CDR2 SYDVKM. This CDR3 comprises 11 residues. CDR3 in amino acids: CASTEANEQFF. Supplemented by reference TRBV28 and TRBJ2-1, the full variable domain reads DVKVTQSSRYLVKRTGEKVFLECVQDMDHENMFWYRQDPGLGLRLIYFSYDVKMKEKGDIPEGYSVSREKKERFSLILESASTNQTSMYLCASTEANEQFFGPGTRLTVL.

This rearrangement joins TRBV5-1 to TRBJ1-1. Germline-derived CDR1 and CDR2 are SGHRS and YFSETQ. The CDR3 totals 14 residues. This CDR3 is CASSFSSLDTEAFF.

V is TRBV28 and J is TRBJ1-4. Germline CDR1 MDHEN, CDR2 SYDVKM. This CDR3 has 12 residues. The chain's CDR3 is CATGGLGEKLFF.

The chain links TRBV12-3 or TRBV12-4 to TRBJ2-2. CDR3 length: 13 residues. This CDR3 is CASSFLAVGELFF.

The CDR3 reads CASKSVGYGYTF. J is TRBJ1-2 and V is TRBV28. The CDR3 length is 12 residues. In germline, CDR1 is MDHEN, CDR2 SYDVKM.

The rearrangement links TRBV5-1 to TRBJ2-7. Germline CDR1 SGHRS, CDR2 YFSETQ. CDR3 length: 15 amino acids. The CDR3 reads CASSLVQTASYEQYF.

The chain recombines TRBV28 with TRBJ2-7; checking the TCRdb D call of TRBD1 is not possible without DNA. Germline V lookup: CDR1 MDHEN, CDR2 SYDVKM. CDR3 length: 14 residues. The CDR3 sequence: CASTKRQGAYEQYF. Variable domain in full (rest from reference TRBV28 and TRBJ2-7): DVKVTQSSRYLVKRTGEKVFLECVQDMDHENMFWYRQDPGLGLRLIYFSYDVKMKEKGDIPEGYSVSREKKERFSLILESASTNQTSMYLCASTKRQGAYEQYFGPGTRLTVT.

The chain carries TRBV20-1 and TRBJ2-5; TCRdb's D call of TRBD1 is untestable without DNA. The CDR3 consists of 13 residues. CDR1 and CDR2 (germline): DFQATT, SNEGSKA (reference sequence). The CDR3 loop is CSANRVQKETQYF.

The chain joins TRBV6-5 to TRBJ2-3; TCRdb's D gene call, TRBD1, goes unchecked for lack of DNA. Germline V CDR1 and CDR2: MNHEY, SVGAGI. The CDR3 has 16 residues. CDR3 sequence: CASSYTPGQGLPTQYF.

This chain joins TRBV20-1 and TRBJ2-5. The CDR3 spans 13 residues. CDR1 is DFQATT, CDR2 SNEGSKA, per germline (reference sequence). This chain's CDR3 is CSARDLGQETQYF.

V and J are TRBV11-2 and TRBJ2-1; TCRdb reports TRBD2, a call that lacks DNA to check it against. The germline gives CDR1 SGHAT, CDR2 FQNNGV. The CDR3 has 15 amino acids. The CDR3 sequence is CASSSQRGRYNEQFF.

The CDR3 loop is CASSERQGRTEAFF. The chain carries TRBV10-1 and TRBJ1-1; no DNA is available, so the TRBD1 call from TCRdb remains unchecked. Germline V gene sequence: CDR1 WNHNN, CDR2 SYGVQD (reference sequence). The CDR3 runs to 14 residues.

The chain carries TRBV28 and TRBJ2-5. Germline lookup yields CDR1 MDHEN and CDR2 SYDVKM. The CDR3 is 14 amino acids. The CDR3 reads CASSFRHAQETQYF.

The chain links TRBV3-1 to TRBJ2-6; TCRdb outputs TRBD1, but without DNA this stays unchecked. The CDR3 has 20 amino acids. Looked up from germline, CDR1 is LGHDT and CDR2 is YNNKEL (reference sequence). CDR3 sequence reads: CASSQDLSGPTGVGANVLTF.

V and J are TRBV11-2 and TRBJ1-1. The CDR3 is 14 residues long. Germline V gives CDR1 SGHAT, CDR2 FQNNGV. CDR3 region: CASSTGLQNTEAFF.

V and J are TRBV18 and TRBJ2-3; TCRdb returns TRBD2, unconfirmable since there is no DNA. Germline V gene lookup returns CDR1 KGHSH and CDR2 LQKENI. The length of the CDR3 is 17 residues. The CDR3 loop is CASSSRPSGGASDTQYF.

The J gene is TRBJ2-7, the V gene TRBV9; absent DNA, TCRdb's TRBD1 call cannot be checked. The CDR3 covers 13 residues. Germline V gene data show CDR1 as SGDLS and CDR2 as YYNGEE. CDR3 sequence: CASSPGPYGEQYF.